This T cell receptor beta chain was captured by sequencing in a study of spatial heterogeneity in lung cancer (dated by TCRdb to between 2018 and 2020). Regarding the complete study: More beta-chain than alpha-chain transcripts were consistently detected, likely reflecting higher beta-chain transcript abundance. In non-small cell lung cancer, the study made a quantitative comparison of TCR alpha and beta repertoires among multiple tumor regions, matched nontumor lung and blood. At surgery, both alpha and beta chains were TCR-sequenced in 200 to 250 tumor regions, about 64 matched nontumor lung samples and around 50 PBMC samples. Nonsynonymous mutation counts, determined by whole-exome sequencing of tumor tissue, were related to features of the TCR repertoire. A strong correlation was found between TCR transcript counts in tumor regions and a T cell transcriptional module score from matched bulk RNA-seq. In the raw uncorrected reads, each unique combination of TCR and UMI appeared more than ten times on average. The paper's findings and limits, for the study overall: Confirming at a functional level the hypothesis that regional TCRs recognize regional mutations was considered to require additional single-cell paired TCR alpha and beta sequencing. The number of expanded intratumoral alpha and beta TCRs correlated with the tumor nonsynonymous mutation count. TCR-seq was estimated to cover only approximately 6.3% of tumor T cells for alpha chains and roughly 14% for beta chains. The count of ubiquitous expanded TCRs correlated with the count of ubiquitous nonsynonymous mutations, and the count of regional expanded TCRs correlated with the count of regional nonsynonymous mutations.

Per the publication, the time point label means: sample taken at primary tumor resection. The donors were around 69 patients from the lung TRACERx cohort who had early-stage, untreated non-small cell lung cancer. Without any cell sorting, TCR sequencing was performed on whole RNA extracted either from tumor and nontumor lung tissue or from cryopreserved PBMC samples. Only patients with enough RNA available from two or more tumor regions were chosen for TCR sequencing. Before selection, tumor and adjacent nontumor lung specimens were reviewed by a lung pathologist. This clonotype has only one observation. Its antigen target is currently unknown. Base qualities are not recorded, but no much larger clone differs from it by a single base. A single read offers scant evidence. The library was obtained by 5' RACE. This sample was sequenced with a NextSeq 500. The TCR library protocol attached a unique molecular identifier to each TCR cDNA molecule to allow correction of PCR and sequencing errors. Per the original workflow: Decombinator tools were used for TCR identification, UMI-based error correction and CDR3 extraction. Expanded TCRs were defined as those above a frequency of 2 per 1,000, corresponding to the top 1% of the tumor frequency distribution. Expanded tumor TCRs statistically deemed absent (corrected P<0.05) from at least one tumor region were classed as regional, and all other expanded tumor TCRs were classed as ubiquitous. Renyi diversity was computed with the R vegan package after each repertoire had been subsampled 100 times to 5,000 TCRs. To build CDR3 similarity networks, amino acid triplet string-kernel similarity was used, and CDR3s were connected when their pairwise similarity was above 0.82. TCRdb's own reprocessing of the public reads used fastp at Q25 and MiXCR and kept productive beta chains. All rows with the same CDR3 protein become a single entry with the most common DNA and genes. The V and J calls follow TCRdb's processing rather than the paper's. For this sample there are approximately 1,600 distinct CDR3 sequences; under 6.5% appear just once. Around 8.9% of the sample is in the top ten clones.

The receptor comes from a male donor with early-stage non-small cell lung cancer. This material consisted of lung tumor tissue, taken at surgery.

The CDR3 in this case is CASSPQGGVYGYTF. At the DNA level, the sequence is TGTGCCAGCAGCCCCCAGGGAGGGGTCTATGGCTACACCTTC. The chain links TRBV7-8 with TRBJ1-2; TRBD1 is possibly the D segment (5 matching bases). Deletion took 5 bases off V and 4 bases off J, with a span of 14 bases between the germline ends. Counted from cysteine to phenylalanine, this CDR3 has 14 amino acids. CDR3 DNA is the only sequence kept; it has 42 bases, read in frame from the first base. CDR1 and CDR2, looked up from the germline V gene, are SGHVS and FQNEAQ.